This T cell receptor (beta chain) was found in a study of beta chain features in type 1 diabetes. Study-level results: PCR could preferentially amplify shorter templates, alike in patients and controls. People with Type 1 diabetes carried modestly yet significantly shorter TCRB CDR3s in all four CD4+ subsets. Type 1 diabetes patients showed fewer insertions and more deletions at VDJ junctions.

The CDR3 is made up of 14 amino acids. Germline CDR1 reads SGHVS; CDR2 reads FQNEAQ. Germline trimming cut 5 bases from V and 11 bases from J; bases unmatched to any gene: 6. Of the isolated RNA, all was reverse transcribed, and so the sequenced material was expressed TCRB transcripts. Some clones are missing from TCRdb's copy, which holds only in-frame ones; the method was immunoSEQ multiplex PCR. The table has approximately 160,000 clones, approximately 10% seen once; the top ten hold around 0.5%. In its sample, this clone was seen a few times. Its matching antigen is unknown. The receptor was derived from a man younger than 40 with type 1 diabetes. Sequenced: central memory CD4+ T cells from blood. The genes are TRBV7-8 and TRBJ2-1; 13 nucleotides align to TRBD2. This chain's CDR3 is CASSIGTSGAKQFF. In DNA, the CDR3 is TGTGCCAGCAGCATCGGGACTAGCGGGGCAAAGCAGTTCTTC.